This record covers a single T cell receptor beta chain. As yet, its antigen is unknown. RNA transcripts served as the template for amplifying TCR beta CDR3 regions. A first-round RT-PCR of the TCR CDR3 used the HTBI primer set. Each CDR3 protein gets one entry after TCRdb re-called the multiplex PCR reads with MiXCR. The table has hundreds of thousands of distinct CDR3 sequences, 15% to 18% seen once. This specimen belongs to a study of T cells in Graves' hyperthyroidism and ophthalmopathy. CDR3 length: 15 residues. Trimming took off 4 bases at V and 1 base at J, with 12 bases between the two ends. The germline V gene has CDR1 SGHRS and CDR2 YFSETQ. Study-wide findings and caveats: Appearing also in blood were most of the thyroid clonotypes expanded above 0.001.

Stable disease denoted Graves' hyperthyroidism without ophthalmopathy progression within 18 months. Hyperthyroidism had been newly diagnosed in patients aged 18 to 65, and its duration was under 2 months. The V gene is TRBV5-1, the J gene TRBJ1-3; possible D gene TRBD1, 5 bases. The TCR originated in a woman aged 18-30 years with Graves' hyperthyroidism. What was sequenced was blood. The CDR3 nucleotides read TGCGCCAGCAGCCCCCGGACATATTCTGGAAACACCATATATTTT. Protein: CASSPRTYSGNTIYF. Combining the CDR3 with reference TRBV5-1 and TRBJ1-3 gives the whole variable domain KAGVTQTPRYLIKTRGQQVTLSCSPISGHRSVSWYQQTPGQGLQFLFEYFSETQRNKGNFPGRFSGRQFSNSRSEMNVSTLELGDSALYLCASSPRTYSGNTIYFGEGSWLTVV.